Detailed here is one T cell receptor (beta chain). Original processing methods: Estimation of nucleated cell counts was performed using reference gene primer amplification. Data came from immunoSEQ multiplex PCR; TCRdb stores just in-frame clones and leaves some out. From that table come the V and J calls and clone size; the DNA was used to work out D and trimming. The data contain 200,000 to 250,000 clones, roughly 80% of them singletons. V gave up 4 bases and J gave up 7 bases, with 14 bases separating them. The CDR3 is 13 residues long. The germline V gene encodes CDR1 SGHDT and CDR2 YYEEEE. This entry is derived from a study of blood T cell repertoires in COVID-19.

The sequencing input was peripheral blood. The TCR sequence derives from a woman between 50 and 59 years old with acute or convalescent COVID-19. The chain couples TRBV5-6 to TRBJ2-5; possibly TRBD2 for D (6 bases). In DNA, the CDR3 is TGTGCCAGCAGCCGAGGAGGGCGGGGGACCCAGTACTTC. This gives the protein CASSRGGRGTQYF.